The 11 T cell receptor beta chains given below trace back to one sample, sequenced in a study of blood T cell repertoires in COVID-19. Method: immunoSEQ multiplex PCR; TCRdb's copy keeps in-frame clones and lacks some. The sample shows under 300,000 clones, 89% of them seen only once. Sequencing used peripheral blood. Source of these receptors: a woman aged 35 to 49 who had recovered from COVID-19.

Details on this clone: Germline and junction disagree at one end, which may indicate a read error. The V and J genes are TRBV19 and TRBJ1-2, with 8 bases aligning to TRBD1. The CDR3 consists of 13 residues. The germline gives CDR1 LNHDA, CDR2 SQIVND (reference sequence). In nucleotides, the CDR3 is TGTGCCAGAAGGGGTCCGGACAGGGCCGGTAGGGACTTC. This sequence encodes CARRGPDRAGRDF.

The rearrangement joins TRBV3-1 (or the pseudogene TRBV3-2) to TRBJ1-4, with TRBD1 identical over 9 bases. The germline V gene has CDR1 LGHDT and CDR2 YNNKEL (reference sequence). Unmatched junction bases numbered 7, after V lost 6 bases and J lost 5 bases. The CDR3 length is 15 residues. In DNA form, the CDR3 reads TGTGCCAGCAGGAAAACAGGGGGCGCGAATGAAAAACTGTTTTTT. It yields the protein CASRKTGGANEKLFF.

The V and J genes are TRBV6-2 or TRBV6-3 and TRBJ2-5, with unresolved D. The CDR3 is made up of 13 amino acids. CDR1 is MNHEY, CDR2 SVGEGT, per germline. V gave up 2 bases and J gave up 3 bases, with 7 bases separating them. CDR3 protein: CASSYQEKETQYF. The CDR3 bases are TGTGCCAGCAGTTACCAGGAAAAAGAGACCCAGTACTTC.

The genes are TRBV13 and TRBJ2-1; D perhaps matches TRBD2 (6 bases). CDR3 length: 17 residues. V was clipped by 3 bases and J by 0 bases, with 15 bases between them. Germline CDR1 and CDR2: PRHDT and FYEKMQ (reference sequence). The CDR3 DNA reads TGTGCCAGCAGCTTTTATATAGCGGCTAGCTCCTACAATGAGCAGTTCTTC. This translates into CASSFYIAASSYNEQFF. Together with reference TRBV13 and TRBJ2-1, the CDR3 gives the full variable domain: AAGVIQSPRHLIKEKRETATLKCYPIPRHDTVYWYQQGPGQDPQFLISFYEKMQSDKGSIPDRFSAQQFSDYHSELNMSSLELGDSALYFCASSFYIAASSYNEQFFGPGTRLTVL.

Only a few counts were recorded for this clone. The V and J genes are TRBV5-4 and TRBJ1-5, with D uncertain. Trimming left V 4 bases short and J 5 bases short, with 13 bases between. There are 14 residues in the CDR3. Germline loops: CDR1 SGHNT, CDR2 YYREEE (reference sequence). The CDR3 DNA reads TGTGCCAGCAGCCGGAACCCGGAGGATCAGCCCCAGCATTTT. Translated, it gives CASSRNPEDQPQHF.

CDR3 in amino acids: CATSRPPGQLPPMNTEAFF. The DNA for the CDR3 is TGTGCCACCAGCAGACCCCCGGGACAGCTCCCCCCTATGAACACTGAAGCTTTCTTT. V is TRBV15 and J is TRBJ1-1; TRBD1 agrees at 7 bases. Germline assignment: CDR1 LNHNV and CDR2 YYDKDF (reference sequence). J was trimmed by 0 bases and V by 2 bases; bases with no gene match: 15. This CDR3 comprises 19 residues.

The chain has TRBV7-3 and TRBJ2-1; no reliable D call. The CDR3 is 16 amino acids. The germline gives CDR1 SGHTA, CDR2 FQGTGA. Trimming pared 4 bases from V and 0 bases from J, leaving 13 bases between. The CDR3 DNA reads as TGTGCCAGCAGCTCCCTCCCTGGTAGCTCCTACAATGAGCAGTTCTTC. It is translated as CASSSLPGSSYNEQFF.

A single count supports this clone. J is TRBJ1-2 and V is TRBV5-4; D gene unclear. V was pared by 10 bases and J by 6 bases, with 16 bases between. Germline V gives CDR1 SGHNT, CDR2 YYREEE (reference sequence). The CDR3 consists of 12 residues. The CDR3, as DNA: TGTGCCGGTGCACAGTCCGGGGATGGCTACACCTTC. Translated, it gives CAGAQSGDGYTF.

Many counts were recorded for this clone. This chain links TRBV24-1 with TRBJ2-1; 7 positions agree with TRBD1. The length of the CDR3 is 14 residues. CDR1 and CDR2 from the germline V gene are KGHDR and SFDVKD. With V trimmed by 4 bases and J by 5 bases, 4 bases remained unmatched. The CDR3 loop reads CATSETGTDNEQFF. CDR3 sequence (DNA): TGTGCCACCAGTGAAACCGGGACAGACAATGAGCAGTTCTTC.

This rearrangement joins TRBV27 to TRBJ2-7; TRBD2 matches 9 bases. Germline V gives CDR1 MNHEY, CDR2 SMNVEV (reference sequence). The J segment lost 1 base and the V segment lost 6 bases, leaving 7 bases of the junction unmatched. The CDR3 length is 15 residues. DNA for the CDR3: TGTGCCAGCAGCCGCGGACTAGCGTTTTCCTACGAGCAGTACTTC. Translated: CASSRGLAFSYEQYF.

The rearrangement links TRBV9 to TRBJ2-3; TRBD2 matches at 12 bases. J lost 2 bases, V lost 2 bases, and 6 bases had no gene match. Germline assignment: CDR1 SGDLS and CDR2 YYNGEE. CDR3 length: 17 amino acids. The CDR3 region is CASSVTSGSMATDTQYF. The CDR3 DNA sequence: TGTGCCAGCAGCGTGACTAGCGGGAGTATGGCCACAGATACGCAGTATTTT.